A single T cell receptor (beta chain) is shown here with its context. No antigen is known for it. The CDR3 is made up of 13 amino acids. V was shortened by 6 bases and J by 7 bases, with 13 bases between the two germline ends. The germline CDR1 and CDR2 sequences are MNHEY and SVGAGI. All patients relapsed after autologous stem cell transplantation, and brentuximab vedotin exposure varied. The entry originates in a study of PD-1 blockade in classical Hodgkin lymphoma. Clones were sequenced by immunoSEQ multiplex PCR, and TCRdb holds only the in-frame ones, with some missing. Of about 98,000 clones listed, roughly four fifths are singletons. Study conclusions and caveats: Baseline diversity in complete responders resembled that of newly diagnosed patients. Repertoires differed for reasons still undefined, possibly disease activity or prior therapy.

The sequence derives from a human donor with classical Hodgkin lymphoma. The source material was peripheral blood mononuclear cells (PBMCs), sampled before the second cycle of nivolumab. J is TRBJ1-5 and V is TRBV6-5, with a possible D match to TRBD1 (6 bases). CDR3 DNA sequence: TGTGCCAGCAGGGACAGTCGGGGCCAGCCCCAGCATTTT. Translating gives CASRDSRGQPQHF.